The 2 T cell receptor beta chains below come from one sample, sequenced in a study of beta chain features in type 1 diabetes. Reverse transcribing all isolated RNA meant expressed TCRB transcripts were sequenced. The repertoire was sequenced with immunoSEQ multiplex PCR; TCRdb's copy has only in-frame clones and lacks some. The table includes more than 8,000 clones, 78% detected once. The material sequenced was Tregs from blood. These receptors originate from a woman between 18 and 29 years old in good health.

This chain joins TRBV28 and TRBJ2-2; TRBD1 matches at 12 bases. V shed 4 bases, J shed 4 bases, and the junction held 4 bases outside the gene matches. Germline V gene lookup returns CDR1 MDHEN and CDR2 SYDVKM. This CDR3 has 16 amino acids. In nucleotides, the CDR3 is TGTGCCAGCAGTTCCTGGGACAGGGGGCTCACCGGGGAGCTGTTTTTT. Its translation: CASSSWDRGLTGELFF.

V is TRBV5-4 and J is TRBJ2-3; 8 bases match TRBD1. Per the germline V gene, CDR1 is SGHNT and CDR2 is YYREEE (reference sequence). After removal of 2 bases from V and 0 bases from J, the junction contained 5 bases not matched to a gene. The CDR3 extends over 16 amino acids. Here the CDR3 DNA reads TGTGCCAGCAGCTTCAACAGGGGGTCAAGCACAGATACGCAGTATTTT. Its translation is CASSFNRGSSTDTQYF.